Listed here are 10 T cell receptor beta chains from one sample, sequenced in a study of cytomegalovirus exposure and HLA in healthy donors. A multiplex PCR was run with 60 Vbeta primers and 13 Jbeta primers. Sequencing used immunoSEQ multiplex PCR; TCRdb keeps in-frame clones, though not all of them. The sample carries under 250,000 clones, 78% recorded once. Sequencing used PBMCs. The receptors derive from a boy between 10 and 17 years old in good health and CMV-seronegative.

V gene TRBV5-6 combines with J gene TRBJ2-3; 11 bases agree with TRBD2. The ends lost 4 bases at V and 4 bases at J; junction bases unmatched: 8. CDR3 length equals 16 residues. Germline-derived CDR1 and CDR2 are SGHDT and YYEEEE. The CDR3 spells CASSTTLAGVPDTQYF. DNA of the CDR3: TGTGCCAGCAGCACCACACTAGCGGGAGTTCCAGATACGCAGTATTTT.

This clone was recorded once. This same CDR3 is encoded by further DNA sequences in the sample. This chain uses TRBV5-1 with TRBJ2-7; D might be TRBD2 (6 bases). The CDR3 runs to 14 residues. Germline CDR1 SGHRS, CDR2 YFSETQ. V shed 0 bases and J shed 4 bases, with 11 bases lying between them. CDR3 sequence reads: CASSLVAGRYEQYF. Written as DNA, the CDR3 is TGCGCCAGCAGCTTGGTGGCGGGGAGGTACGAGCAGTACTTC.

This clone was counted only a few times. J is TRBJ2-3 and V is TRBV4-1, with D hard to call. V was shortened by 0 bases and J by 4 bases, with 5 bases between the two germline ends. The germline V gene has CDR1 MGHRA and CDR2 YSYEKL. The CDR3 is 13 amino acids. CDR3 sequence: CASSQEAADTQYF. The CDR3, as DNA: TGCGCCAGCAGCCAAGAGGCCGCAGATACGCAGTATTTT.

The rearrangement uses TRBV4-1 and TRBJ1-1; 10 bases fit TRBD1. V was pared by 4 bases and J by 1 base, with 6 bases of the junction left unmatched. The CDR3 runs 16 residues. Germline V gene sequence: CDR1 MGHRA, CDR2 YSYEKL. CDR3 coding DNA: TGCGCCAGCAGCCTAGGGACAGGGGTTCGGAACACTGAAGCTTTCTTT. It translates to CASSLGTGVRNTEAFF.

This clone was seen only a few times. The J gene is TRBJ1-1, the V gene TRBV5-6; TRBD1 matches at 9 bases. V shed 3 bases and J 0 bases; nucleotides not matched to a gene: 3. Per the germline V gene, CDR1 is SGHDT and CDR2 is YYEEEE. The CDR3 sequence is 15 residues long. CDR3 coding DNA: TGTGCCAGCAGCTACAGGGGGCCCATGAACACTGAAGCTTTCTTT. This sequence encodes CASSYRGPMNTEAFF.

A single count supports this clone. The chain couples TRBV7-8 to TRBJ1-1; a possible D gene is TRBD1 (5 bases). CDR3 length equals 13 residues. The V and J ends lost 3 bases and 11 bases respectively, with 16 bases between them. CDR1 and CDR2 (germline): SGHVS, FQNEAQ. CDR3 nucleotides: TGTGCCAGCAGCTTCGGTGGGGCCCCACTCGCTTTCTTT. Translated: CASSFGGAPLAFF.

The chain combines TRBV29-1 with TRBJ2-1; D may be TRBD2 (5 bases). Deletions cut 4 bases from V and 0 bases from J, with 13 bases between. CDR1 is SQVTM, CDR2 ANQGSEA, per germline. The CDR3 extends over 15 amino acids. In nucleotides, the CDR3 is TGCAGCGTTGGAGGCGGGTTGAGCTCCTACAATGAGCAGTTCTTC. Encoded protein: CSVGGGLSSYNEQFF.

The chain joins TRBV5-1 to TRBJ2-1; maybe TRBD2 (5 bases). This CDR3 is built from 16 residues. The V gene lost 1 base and the J gene lost 8 bases, with 19 bases spanning the gap. Germline V gives CDR1 SGHRS, CDR2 YFSETQ. CDR3 coding DNA: TGCGCCAGCAGCTTGTCTGTGTCTACTCCCGGGGATGAGCAGTTCTTC. Amino acids: CASSLSVSTPGDEQFF.

This chain links TRBV7-9 with TRBJ1-1; D is unclear. The CDR3 has 13 residues. Germline V gives CDR1 SEHNR, CDR2 FQNEAQ (reference sequence). The V gene lost 1 base and the J gene lost 5 bases, with 8 bases spanning the gap. In DNA, the CDR3 is TGTGCCAGCAGCTTAGATAGGGAGACTGAAGCTTTCTTT. Translation gives CASSLDRETEAFF.

V and J are TRBV6-6 and TRBJ2-3; D is uncertain. Germline lookup yields CDR1 MNHNY and CDR2 SVGAGI (reference sequence). The CDR3 totals 16 residues. The V end lost 4 bases, the J end lost 0 bases, and 14 bases lay between the germline ends. The CDR3 nucleotides are TGTGCCAGCAGTTTCGATAGCCGCCTTAGCACAGATACGCAGTATTTT. It specifies CASSFDSRLSTDTQYF.